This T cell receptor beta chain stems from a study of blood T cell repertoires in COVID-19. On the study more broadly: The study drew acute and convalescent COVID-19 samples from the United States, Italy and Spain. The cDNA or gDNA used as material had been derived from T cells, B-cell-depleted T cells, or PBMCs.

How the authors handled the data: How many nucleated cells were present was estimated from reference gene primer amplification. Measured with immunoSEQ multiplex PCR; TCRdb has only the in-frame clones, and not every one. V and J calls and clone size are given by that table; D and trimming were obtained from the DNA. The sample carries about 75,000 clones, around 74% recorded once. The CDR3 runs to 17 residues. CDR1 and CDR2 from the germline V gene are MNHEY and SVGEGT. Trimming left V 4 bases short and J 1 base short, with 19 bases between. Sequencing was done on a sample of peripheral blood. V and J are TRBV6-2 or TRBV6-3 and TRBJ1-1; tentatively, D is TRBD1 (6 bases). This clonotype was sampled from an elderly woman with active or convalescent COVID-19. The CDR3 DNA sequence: TGTGCCAGCAGTTCCCGAAGCGGGGGGCACCAGAACACTGAAGCTTTCTTT. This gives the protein CASSSRSGGHQNTEAFF.